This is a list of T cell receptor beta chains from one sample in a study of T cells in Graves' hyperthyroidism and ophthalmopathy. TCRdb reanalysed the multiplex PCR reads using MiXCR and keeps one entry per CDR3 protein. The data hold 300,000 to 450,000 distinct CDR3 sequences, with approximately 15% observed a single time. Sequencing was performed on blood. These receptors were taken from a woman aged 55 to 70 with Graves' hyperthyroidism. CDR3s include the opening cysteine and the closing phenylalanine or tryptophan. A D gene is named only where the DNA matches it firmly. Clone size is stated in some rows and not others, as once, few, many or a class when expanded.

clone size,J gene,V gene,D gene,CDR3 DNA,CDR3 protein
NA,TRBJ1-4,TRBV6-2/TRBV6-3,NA,TGTGCCAGCAGTCTTCACGGGGGCACAGGGAATTATCCGGAGAAACTGTTTTTT,CASSLHGGTGNYPEKLFF
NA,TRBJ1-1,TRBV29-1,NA,TGCAGCGTTGAAGTAGGGGGGGAGGGTTCAAGAGAAACTGAAGCTTTCTTT,CSVEVGGEGSRETEAFF
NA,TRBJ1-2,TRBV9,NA,TGTGCCAGCAGCGTAGGTCTTGGGGATGTGGTTTATGGCTACACCTTC,CASSVGLGDVVYGYTF
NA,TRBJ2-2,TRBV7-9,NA,TGTGCCAGCAGCTCGGTTCTCGGCCGGGACCCCAGGGCCGGGGAGCTGTTTTTT,CASSSVLGRDPRAGELFF
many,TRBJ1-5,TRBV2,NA,TGTGCCAGCAGCCTTCCCGACAACTATCAGCCCCAGCATTTT,CASSLPDNYQPQHF
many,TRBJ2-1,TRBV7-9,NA,TGTGCCAGCAGCCCGGAACTAGCAAAAAGGAATGAGCAGTTCTTC,CASSPELAKRNEQFF
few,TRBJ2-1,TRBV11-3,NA,TGTGCCAGTAGACTCGAAGGGGGTCCCTACAATGAGCAGTTCTTC,CASRLEGGPYNEQFF
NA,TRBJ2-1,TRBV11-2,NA,TGTGCCAGCAGCCCCTGGACTCGCTCGGATGAGCAGTTCTTC,CASSPWTRSDEQFF
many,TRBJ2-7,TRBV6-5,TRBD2,TGTGCCAGCAGTTACCTAGCGGGGACTGCCTCCTACGAGCAGTACTTC,CASSYLAGTASYEQYF
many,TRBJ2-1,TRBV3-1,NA,TGTGCCAGCAGCCAAGAGTGGAGAGACAATGAGCAGTTCTTC,CASSQEWRDNEQFF
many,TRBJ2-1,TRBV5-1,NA,TGCGCCAGCAGCGTAACCCCCGGGGGCTACAATGAGCAGTTCTTC,CASSVTPGGYNEQFF
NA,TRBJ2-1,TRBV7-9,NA,TGTGCCAGCAGCCCAGGGCGGGCCCTAGTAAATGAGCAGTTCTTC,CASSPGRALVNEQFF
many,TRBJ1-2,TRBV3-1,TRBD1,TGTGCCAGCAGCCAAGAATCGACAGGGGGAGGTGGCTACACCTTC,CASSQESTGGGGYTF
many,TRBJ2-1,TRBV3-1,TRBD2,TGTGCCAGCAGCCAAGAAGCAGGACTAGCGACGGAGCAGTTCTTC,CASSQEAGLATEQFF
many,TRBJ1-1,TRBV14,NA,TGTGCCAGCAGCCCCTCCCTGAACACTGAAGCTTTCTTT,CASSPSLNTEAFF
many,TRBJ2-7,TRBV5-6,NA,TGTGCCAGCAGCAAGCCAAACTACGAGCAGTACTTC,CASSKPNYEQYF
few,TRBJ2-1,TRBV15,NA,TGTGCCACCAGCGAGATAGGCAATGAGCAGTTCTTC,CATSEIGNEQFF
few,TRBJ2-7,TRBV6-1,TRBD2,TGTGCCAGCAGCCTTTTAGCGGGAGGACGAACCTACGAGCAGTACTTC,CASSLLAGGRTYEQYF
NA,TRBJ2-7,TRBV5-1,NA,TGCGCCAGCAGCTTTACTCTCGGCGAGCAGTACTTC,CASSFTLGEQYF
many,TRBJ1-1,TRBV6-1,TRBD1,TGTGCCAGCGCCCGAGGGGGCTTAAGTGAAGCTTTCTTT,CASARGGLSEAFF
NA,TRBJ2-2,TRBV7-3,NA,TGTGCCAGCAGCTCGCAGGGGATCGGGGAGCTGTTTTTT,CASSSQGIGELFF
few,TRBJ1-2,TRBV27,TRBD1,TGTGCCACCCTCACACAGGGGGCTGGCTACACCTTC,CATLTQGAGYTF
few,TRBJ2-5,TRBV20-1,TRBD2,TGCAGTGCACTATCACTAGCGGGAGGGCCTGGGGGAGAGACCCAGTACTTC,CSALSLAGGPGGETQYF
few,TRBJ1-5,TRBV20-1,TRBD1,TGCAGTGCTGGGACAGGGGTCAATCAGCCCCAGCATTTT,CSAGTGVNQPQHF
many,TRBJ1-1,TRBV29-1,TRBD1,TGCAGCGGAACAGGGGGCGCTGGCACTGAAGCTTTCTTT,CSGTGGAGTEAFF
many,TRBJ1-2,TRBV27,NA,TGTGCCAGCAGTGTTACAGGCGGGGGCTACACCTTC,CASSVTGGGYTF
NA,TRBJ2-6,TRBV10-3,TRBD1,TGTGCCATCAGTGGGACAGGGGCTGGGGCCAACGTCCTGACTTTC,CAISGTGAGANVLTF
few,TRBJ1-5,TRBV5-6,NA,TGTGCCAGCAGCTATTACGGGACTCCTAATCAGCCCCAGCATTTT,CASSYYGTPNQPQHF
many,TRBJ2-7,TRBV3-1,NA,TGTGCCAGCAGCCAAGGGAGTTGGCCCGCGGGGATGGACTTC,CASSQGSWPAGMDF
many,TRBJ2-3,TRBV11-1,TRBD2,TGTGCCAGCAGCATGGGACTAGCGGGAGGCACAGATACGCAGTATTTT,CASSMGLAGGTDTQYF
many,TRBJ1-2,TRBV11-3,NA,TGTGCCAGCAGCGAATCCCTGAGGGTTGGAGGCTACACCTTC,CASSESLRVGGYTF